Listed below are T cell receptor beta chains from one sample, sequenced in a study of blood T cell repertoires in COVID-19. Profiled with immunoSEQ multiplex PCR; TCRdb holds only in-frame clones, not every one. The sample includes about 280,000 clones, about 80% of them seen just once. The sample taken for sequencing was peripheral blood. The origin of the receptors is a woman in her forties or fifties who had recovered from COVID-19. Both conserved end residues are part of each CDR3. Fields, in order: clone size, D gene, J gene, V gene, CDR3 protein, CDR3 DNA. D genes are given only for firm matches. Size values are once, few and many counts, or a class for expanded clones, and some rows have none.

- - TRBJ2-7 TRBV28 CALGPSGSRSYEQYF TGTGCTTTGGGGCCGTCTGGATCCCGCTCCTACGAGCAGTACTTC
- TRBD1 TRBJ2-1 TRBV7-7 CASSPRQGARDEQFF TGTGCCAGCAGCCCGAGACAGGGGGCTAGAGATGAGCAGTTCTTC
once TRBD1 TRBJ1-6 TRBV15 CATSRLSPADRVGGSPLHF TGTGCCACCAGCAGACTATCCCCCGCCGACAGGGTGGGGGGTTCACCCCTCCACTTT
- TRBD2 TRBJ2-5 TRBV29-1 CSVDLAGAQETQYF TGCAGCGTTGATCTAGCGGGGGCACAAGAGACCCAGTACTTC
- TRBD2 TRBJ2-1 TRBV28 CASRSGLQSNEQFF TGTGCCAGCCGTTCGGGACTACAAAGCAATGAGCAGTTCTTC
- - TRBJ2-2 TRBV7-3 CASSPQGAANTGELFF TGTGCCAGCAGCCCACAAGGGGCGGCGAACACCGGGGAGCTGTTTTTT
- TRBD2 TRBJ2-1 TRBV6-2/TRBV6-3 CASSYRVAGDDEQFF TGTGCCAGCAGTTATAGGGTAGCGGGAGATGATGAGCAGTTCTTC
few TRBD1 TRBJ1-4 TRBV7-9 CASSPGTGTGNEKLFF TGTGCCAGCAGCCCAGGAACCGGGACAGGGAATGAAAAACTGTTTTTT
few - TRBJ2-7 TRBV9 CASSAGISYEQYF TGTGCCAGCAGCGCAGGGATCTCCTACGAGCAGTACTTC
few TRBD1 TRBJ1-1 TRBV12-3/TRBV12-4 CASSRDRASEAFF TGTGCCAGCAGCCGAGACAGGGCTTCTGAAGCTTTCTTT
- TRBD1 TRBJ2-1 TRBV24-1 CATSGTTGGYYNEQFF TGTGCCACCAGTGGTACTACAGGGGGTTACTACAATGAGCAGTTCTTC
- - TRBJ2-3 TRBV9 CASSPPGPTSSTDTQYF TGTGCCAGCAGCCCCCCTGGGCCCACTAGCAGCACAGATACGCAGTATTTT
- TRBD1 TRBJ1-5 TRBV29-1 CSVGQGHQPQHF TGCAGCGTTGGACAGGGCCATCAGCCCCAGCATTTT
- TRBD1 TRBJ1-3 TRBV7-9 CASTTGGYNTIYF TGTGCCAGCACGACAGGGGGCTATAACACCATATATTTT
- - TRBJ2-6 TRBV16 CASTPFSGANVLTF TGTGCCAGCACCCCATTTTCTGGGGCCAACGTCCTGACTTTC
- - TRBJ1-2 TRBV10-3 CAAAKGQDVNYGYTF TGTGCCGCCGCTAAGGGGCAGGACGTTAACTATGGCTACACCTTC
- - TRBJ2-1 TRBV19 CASNQGSYNEQFF TGTGCCAGCAACCAGGGGTCCTACAATGAGCAGTTCTTC
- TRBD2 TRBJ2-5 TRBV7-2 CASTQFRGDQETQYF TGTGCCAGCACCCAGTTCCGGGGGGATCAAGAGACCCAGTACTTC